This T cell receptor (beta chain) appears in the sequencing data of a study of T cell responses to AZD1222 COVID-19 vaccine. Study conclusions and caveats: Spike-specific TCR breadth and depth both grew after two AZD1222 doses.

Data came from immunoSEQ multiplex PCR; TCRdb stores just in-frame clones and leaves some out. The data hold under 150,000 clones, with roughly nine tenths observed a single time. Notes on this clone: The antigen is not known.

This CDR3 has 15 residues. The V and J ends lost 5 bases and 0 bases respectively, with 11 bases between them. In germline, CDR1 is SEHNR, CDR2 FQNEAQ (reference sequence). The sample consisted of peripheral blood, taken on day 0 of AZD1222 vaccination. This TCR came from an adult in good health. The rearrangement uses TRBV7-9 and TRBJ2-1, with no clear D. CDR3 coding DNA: TGTGCCAGCAGCCCAGACGCCCGCTCCTACAATGAGCAGTTCTTC. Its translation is CASSPDARSYNEQFF.